The 17 T cell receptor beta chains below come from one sample, sequenced in a study of CD8 T cells in Susac syndrome. RNA was extracted with the RNeasy kit, and a quantity of roughly 0.45 to 1 ug was reverse transcribed using random hexamers. TCRdb itself ran the immunoSEQ multiplex PCR reads through MiXCR, one entry per CDR3 protein. The sample has approximately 230,000 distinct CDR3 sequences; about 93% are singletons. The sequencing input was CD4+ T cells from PBMCs. Receptor source: a human donor with multiple sclerosis.

The chain has TRBV28 and TRBJ2-3; D may be TRBD1 (7 bases). The CDR3 loop spans 14 amino acids. Deletions cut 5 bases from V and 5 bases from J, with 14 bases between. CDR1 MDHEN and CDR2 SYDVKM come from the germline V gene. The CDR3 sequence is CASSKRQGLDTQYF. The CDR3 region has the DNA TGTGCCAGCAGTAAGAGACAGGGACTAGATACGCAGTATTTT.

The chain links TRBV11-1 to TRBJ1-1, with 7 bases lining up with TRBD1. Germline CDR1 is SGHAT and CDR2 is FQDESV (reference sequence). CDR3 length: 18 amino acids. V was pared by 4 bases and J by 3 bases, with 17 bases of the junction left unmatched. CDR3 DNA sequence: TGTGCCAGCAGCTCCGGCTTCCAAACCGGGACAGCGTACACTGAAGCTTTCTTT. This sequence encodes CASSSGFQTGTAYTEAFF.

The chain links TRBV7-9 to TRBJ1-1; a possible D gene is TRBD1 (6 bases). Deletions cut 7 bases from V and 3 bases from J, with 15 bases between. The CDR3 runs 14 residues. From germline, CDR1 is SEHNR and CDR2 FQNEAQ (reference sequence). The CDR3 loop is CASTRGGGYTEAFF. The DNA of the CDR3 is TGTGCCAGCACCAGGGGCGGGGGGTACACTGAAGCTTTCTTT.

V is TRBV6-6 and J is TRBJ1-5; D is perhaps TRBD1 (5 bases). This CDR3 contains 12 residues. V lost 6 bases to trimming and J lost 15 bases, with 18 bases between them. The V gene's germline CDR1 is MNHNY and CDR2 SVGAGI (reference sequence). The chain's CDR3 is CASSHTGDGRHF. In DNA form, the CDR3 reads TGTGCCAGCAGCCATACCGGGGACGGTCGGCATTTT.

V and J are TRBV29-1 and TRBJ2-7; 9 bases align to TRBD2. J gave up 9 bases and V 6 bases, and 12 bases lay outside the gene matches. This CDR3 has 13 amino acids. Germline CDR1 is SQVTM and CDR2 is ANQGSEA. CDR3 sequence: CSVSSGGSRGQYF. CDR3 DNA sequence: TGCAGCGTCAGTAGCGGGGGATCCCGGGGGCAGTACTTC.

This chain connects TRBV6-1 to TRBJ1-5; no definite D call. Trimming stripped 4 bases from V and 7 bases from J, with 11 bases between. In germline, CDR1 is MNHNS, CDR2 SASEGT. The CDR3 covers 13 residues. CDR3 region: CASSVSGGQPQHF. CDR3 DNA: TGTGCCAGCAGTGTCTCGGGAGGGCAGCCCCAGCATTTT.

The rearrangement uses TRBV20-1 and TRBJ2-3; D gene ambiguous. The CDR3 sequence is 14 residues long. V shed 6 bases and J shed 2 bases, with 15 bases lying between them. Germline V lookup: CDR1 DFQATT, CDR2 SNEGSKA (reference sequence). The CDR3 region is CSAPGPDATDTQYF. The CDR3 region has the DNA TGCAGTGCGCCCGGGCCTGACGCCACAGATACGCAGTATTTT.

CDR3 DNA sequence: TGCAGCGCAGACAGGGAGACAGATACGCAGTATTTT. Its translation is CSADRETDTQYF. This chain joins TRBV29-1 and TRBJ2-3, with 7 bases matching TRBD1. The germline V gene has CDR1 SQVTM and CDR2 ANQGSEA. The length of the CDR3 is 12 residues. V dropped 7 bases and J dropped 3; count of bases not matched to a gene: 4.

A few counts support this clonotype. The genes are TRBV14 and TRBJ2-1; no clear D. V was clipped by 0 bases and J by 7 bases, with 4 bases between them. The CDR3 consists of 12 residues. Germline CDR1 reads SGHDN; CDR2 reads FVKESK. Here the CDR3 reads CASSQDWNEQFF. Here the CDR3 DNA reads TGTGCCAGCAGCCAAGATTGGAATGAGCAGTTCTTC.

The chain joins TRBV5-1 to TRBJ1-4, with D unresolved. Germline V gene data show CDR1 as SGHRS and CDR2 as YFSETQ. The length of the CDR3 is 15 residues. Trimming shortened V by 4 bases and J by 1 base, and 11 bases separated the two germline ends. Here the CDR3 reads CASSPLVGTNEKLFF. DNA of the CDR3: TGCGCCAGCAGCCCCCTGGTTGGAACTAATGAAAAACTGTTTTTT.

The chain recombines TRBV11-2 with TRBJ1-2; no firm D call. V dropped 4 bases and J dropped 7 bases, with 10 bases sitting between them. This CDR3 spans 12 amino acids. Germline V gene sequence: CDR1 SGHAT, CDR2 FQNNGV. CDR3 amino acids: CASSSRTVGYTF. The CDR3, as DNA: TGTGCCAGCAGCTCTCGGACCGTTGGCTACACCTTC.

The rearrangement uses TRBV20-1 and TRBJ2-1; 7 positions match TRBD1. After removal of 6 bases from V and 6 bases from J, the junction contained 5 bases not matched to a gene. Germline V gene data show CDR1 as DFQATT and CDR2 as SNEGSKA (reference sequence). The CDR3 is made up of 12 amino acids. The CDR3 is CSARQGINEQFF. For the CDR3, the DNA is TGCAGTGCAAGACAGGGAATCAATGAGCAGTTCTTC.

V usage is TRBV19 and J usage is TRBJ1-1; the D is unclear. Germline V gene sequence: CDR1 LNHDA, CDR2 SQIVND (reference sequence). This CDR3 comprises 13 residues. V dropped 1 base and J dropped 3 bases, with 6 bases sitting between them. The CDR3: CASSIVLDTEAFF. CDR3 coding DNA: TGTGCCAGTAGTATAGTGCTTGACACTGAAGCTTTCTTT.

This clonotype was picked up a small number of times. The chain uses TRBV6-1 and TRBJ1-2; TRBD1 might be the D (6 bases). V shed 9 bases and J shed 2 bases, with 10 bases lying between them. CDR3 length: 12 residues. CDR1 MNHNS and CDR2 SASEGT come from the germline V gene. CDR3 in DNA: TGTGCCAGTCGACAGGACAACTATGGCTACACCTTC. It yields the protein CASRQDNYGYTF.

V and J are TRBV9 and TRBJ2-3, with no clear D. V was cut by 0 bases and J by 0 bases, with 8 bases left in between. Germline CDR1 is SGDLS and CDR2 is YYNGEE. CDR3 length: 15 amino acids. DNA of the CDR3: TGTGCCAGCAGCGTAGGCAGCACTAGCACAGATACGCAGTATTTT. Its translation is CASSVGSTSTDTQYF.

The CDR3 sequence is CASSTTSKWNQPQHF. CDR3 nucleotides: TGTGCCAGTAGTACGACATCAAAGTGGAATCAGCCCCAGCATTTT. V usage is TRBV19 and J usage is TRBJ1-5; D is undetermined. Germline V gene data show CDR1 as LNHDA and CDR2 as SQIVND (reference sequence). CDR3 length: 15 amino acids. V was clipped by 4 bases and J by 4 bases, with 14 bases between them.

CDR3 sequence: CASSLRGKNTEAFF. The CDR3 nucleotides read TGTGCCAGCAGCTTACGGGGGAAGAACACTGAAGCTTTCTTT. This chain uses TRBV7-2 with TRBJ1-1; possible D gene TRBD1, 5 bases. V lost 2 bases and J lost 1, with 8 bases in between. Germline CDR1 SGHTA, CDR2 FQGNSA. This CDR3 has 14 residues.